This T cell receptor (beta chain) was captured in a study of cytomegalovirus exposure and HLA in healthy donors. Points from the study as a whole: Highly shared sequence variants in one cluster were likely a sequencing artifact.

It was with 60 Vbeta and 13 Jbeta primers that the PCR ran. Method: immunoSEQ multiplex PCR; TCRdb's copy keeps in-frame clones and lacks some. The data contain 150,000 to 200,000 clones, about 80% of them seen just once; the ten biggest clones take up about 0.72%. Though probably carrying unrecorded immune exposures, donors were nominally healthy at sampling. To note about this clone: As yet, its antigen is unknown.

This TCR derives from a woman aged 40 to 50 in good health and CMV-seronegative. The material sequenced was PBMCs.

CDR3 protein: CASSPRDSMNTEAFF. The CDR3 DNA is TGTGCCAGCAGTCCACGGGACAGTATGAACACTGAAGCTTTCTTT. The J gene is TRBJ1-1, the V gene TRBV6-5; 7 nucleotides align to TRBD1. The germline V gene has CDR1 MNHEY and CDR2 SVGAGI. This CDR3 is built from 15 residues. V lost 5 bases, J lost 0 bases, and 6 bases stayed unmatched.